This T cell receptor beta chain came from a study of blood T cells in healthy people across ages. Whole-study results and caveats: There were more naive CD4+ cells and higher diversity in long-lived donors than in aged donors.

CDR1 and CDR2 (germline): SGDLS, YYNGEE. Trimming cost V 0 bases and J 11 bases; bases outside gene matches: 2. This CDR3 region has 12 residues. A sample-barcoded 5' primer and a J-beta primer mix were used in a second PCR of roughly 7 to 11 cycles. TCRdb itself ran the 5' RACE reads through MiXCR, one entry per CDR3 protein. The repertoire has under 2,000,000 distinct CDR3 sequences, about 50% of them found once; the top ten carry approximately 2.1%. This clonotype was observed a handful of times. Its target is unknown. Sequenced: blood. This TCR derives from a woman in her forties in good health. This chain uses TRBV9 with TRBJ2-3, with 8 bases identical to TRBD1. CDR3 nucleotides: TGTGCCAGCAGCGTAGGGGACAGGATGCAGTATTTT. Its protein is CASSVGDRMQYF.